This entry lists 25 T cell receptor beta chains sequenced from one sample in a study of T cell repertoires in cytomegalovirus infection. TCRdb re-called the reads with MiXCR, one entry per CDR3 protein. The sample shows some 170,000 distinct CDR3 sequences, roughly a sixth of them seen only once. Sequencing used CD8+ T cells from PBMCs. These receptor sequences come from a human donor in good health (CMV status not recorded). Some clones in this sample may be carry-over from other donors' samples.

The CDR3 spells CASSLGGGTGNTIYF. The CDR3, as DNA: TGTGCCAGCAGCTTAGGCGGTGGGACTGGAAACACCATATATTTT. The rearrangement uses TRBV7-8 and TRBJ1-3; D is undetermined. The V gene lost 1 base and the J gene lost 2 bases, with 9 bases spanning the gap. Germline V gene sequence: CDR1 SGHVS, CDR2 FQNEAQ. The CDR3 is 15 amino acids.

This chain uses TRBV20-1 with TRBJ1-2, with D possibly TRBD1 on 6 matching bases. The CDR3 is 11 amino acids. CDR1 is DFQATT and CDR2 is SNEGSKA in the germline V gene (reference sequence). The V end lost 6 bases, the J end lost 8 bases, and 13 bases lay between the germline ends. The CDR3: CSATKGGGYTF. The CDR3 DNA reads as TGCAGTGCCACGAAAGGGGGAGGCTACACCTTC.

This clonotype was seen a few times. The chain is built from TRBV5-1 and TRBJ2-1, with TRBD1 identical over 9 bases. V was pared by 4 bases and J by 6 bases, with 5 bases of the junction left unmatched. The CDR3 extends over 14 amino acids. Germline CDR1 SGHRS, CDR2 YFSETQ. The CDR3 nucleotides read TGCGCCAGCAGCCTCTGGGGACAGGGCAATGAGCAGTTCTTC. Its protein is CASSLWGQGNEQFF.

The chain carries TRBV12-3 or TRBV12-4 and TRBJ2-1; 7 nucleotides match TRBD1. V was clipped by 1 base and J by 1 base; unmatched bases: 4. CDR3 length equals 16 residues. In DNA form, the CDR3 reads TGTGCCAGCAGTTTAGGGCAGGGGGTTTCCTACAATGAGCAGTTCTTC. It is translated as CASSLGQGVSYNEQFF.

The gene calls are TRBV4-3 and TRBJ1-1; no definite D call. The CDR3 covers 13 residues. Trimming removed 6 bases at V and 3 bases at J, with 11 bases between. The germline gives CDR1 LGHNA, CDR2 YSLEER. CDR3: CASSQSGYTEAFF. CDR3 DNA: TGCGCCAGCAGTCAAAGTGGGTACACTGAAGCTTTCTTT.

This clonotype was recorded many times. This chain connects TRBV7-6 to TRBJ2-7; D assignment may be TRBD1 or TRBD2 (5 bases each). The germline V and J ends were trimmed by 4 bases and 0 bases, with 16 bases remaining between them. The CDR3 is 16 residues long. Germline V gene sequence: CDR1 SGHVS, CDR2 FNYEAQ. The chain's CDR3 is CASSSPEGPDSYEQYF. In DNA form, the CDR3 reads TGTGCCAGCAGCTCCCCCGAGGGGCCCGACTCCTACGAGCAGTACTTC.

A few counts support this clonotype. This chain joins TRBV28 and TRBJ1-5; D may be TRBD1 (6 bases). Trimming cost V 5 bases and J 0 bases, with 20 bases left between them. CDR3 length: 18 amino acids. CDR1 is MDHEN, CDR2 SYDVKM, per germline. The CDR3 loop reads CASSIPRGTPNSNQPQHF. CDR3 nucleotide sequence: TGTGCCAGCAGTATCCCCCGAGGGACACCTAATAGCAATCAGCCCCAGCATTTT.

CDR3 region: CSVEVPQELYGYTF. DNA for the CDR3: TGCAGCGTTGAAGTCCCTCAGGAACTCTATGGCTACACCTTC. The chain carries TRBV29-1 and TRBJ1-2, with D unclear. The CDR3 consists of 14 residues. Germline CDR1 is SQVTM and CDR2 is ANQGSEA. Trimming left V 1 base short and J 4 bases short, with 13 bases between.

V is TRBV25-1 and J is TRBJ2-2, with a weak D call TRBD2 (6 bases). The CDR3 length is 17 residues. Germline-derived CDR1 and CDR2 are MGHDK and SYGVNS. Trimming removed 0 bases at V and 3 bases at J, with 14 bases between. CDR3 region: CASSEYILGTYTGELFF. For the CDR3, the DNA is TGTGCCAGCAGTGAATATATTCTTGGGACTTACACCGGGGAGCTGTTTTTT.

The chain is built from TRBV4-1 and TRBJ2-7; 9 nucleotides line up with TRBD1. The germline V gene has CDR1 MGHRA and CDR2 YSYEKL. The CDR3 sequence is 16 residues long. The trim removed 1 base at V and 7 bases at J, leaving 11 bases unmatched. CDR3 sequence (DNA): TGCGCCAGCAGCCAAGGGCCGGGACAGGGATATCGGGAGCAGTACTTC. It yields the protein CASSQGPGQGYREQYF.

V usage is TRBV6-5 and J usage is TRBJ2-1; 8 bases map to TRBD2. The CDR3 spans 15 residues. V lost 8 bases and J lost 6; bases outside the gene matches: 12. Germline V CDR1 and CDR2: MNHEY, SVGAGI. CDR3 bases: TGTGCCAGCCGCCTAGAAGCGGGGGTTCTCAATGAGCAGTTCTTC. Protein: CASRLEAGVLNEQFF.

This clonotype was seen more than once but under ten times. This sequence joins TRBV11-2 and TRBJ2-2; 8 nucleotides match TRBD2. Per germline, CDR1 SGHAT and CDR2 FQNNGV. CDR3 length equals 15 residues. Trimming took 0 bases from V and 7 from J; bases not matched to a gene: 4. CDR3 DNA: TGTGCCAGCAGCTTAGAGGGACTAGATTTCGGGGAGCTGTTTTTT. It encodes CASSLEGLDFGELFF.

J is TRBJ1-2 and V is TRBV12-5, with D possibly being TRBD1 (5 bases). Trimming shortened V by 2 bases and J by 5 bases, and 12 bases separated the two germline ends. The CDR3 consists of 14 residues. CDR1 and CDR2 (germline): LGHNT, FRNRAP. Written as DNA, the CDR3 is TGTGCTAGTGGTTTGACTGGGGCAGATTATGGCTACACCTTC. This codes for CASGLTGADYGYTF.

This chain links TRBV10-3 with TRBJ2-5; D may match TRBD1 or TRBD2 (5 bases each). The V gene lost 4 bases and the J gene lost 5 bases, with 14 bases spanning the gap. There are 14 residues in the CDR3. Germline V gives CDR1 ENHRY, CDR2 SYGVKD. The CDR3 loop reads CAISGEGSGETQYF. DNA of the CDR3: TGTGCCATCAGTGGCGAGGGGAGCGGTGAGACCCAGTACTTC.

V and J are TRBV7-4 and TRBJ1-3; D remains unclear. V was clipped by 6 bases and J by 3 bases, with 15 bases between them. Germline CDR1 reads SGHVT; CDR2 reads SQSDAQ. CDR3 length: 15 residues. CDR3 amino acids: CASSSWEKIGNTIYF. In DNA, the CDR3 is TGTGCCAGCAGTAGTTGGGAGAAAATTGGAAACACCATATATTTT.

This clonotype has only a few counts. The chain recombines TRBV4-1 with TRBJ2-1, with D unresolved. Germline V gives CDR1 MGHRA, CDR2 YSYEKL. The CDR3 runs 14 residues. V was shortened by 0 bases and J by 8 bases, with 11 bases between the two germline ends. Here the CDR3 reads CASSQDPSLDEQFF. The DNA for the CDR3 is TGCGCCAGCAGCCAAGATCCTAGTCTAGATGAGCAGTTCTTC.

This clonotype occurred a few times. The chain uses TRBV20-1 and TRBJ1-2; TRBD1 matches 7 bases. CDR3 length: 15 amino acids. V was clipped by 5 bases and J by 0 bases; unmatched bases: 9. The germline gives CDR1 DFQATT, CDR2 SNEGSKA (reference sequence). CDR3 DNA: TGCAGTGCTGGACTCGGACAGGCAGCTAACTATGGCTACACCTTC. It codes for CSAGLGQAANYGYTF.

This clonotype was seen a few times. V is TRBV15 and J is TRBJ2-3; D remains unclear. The V end was cut by 0 bases, the J end by 2 bases, with 12 bases between. CDR3 size: 16 residues. CDR1 and CDR2 from the germline V gene are LNHNV and YYDKDF (reference sequence). As DNA, the CDR3 is TGTGCCACCAGCAGAGACAGAGGCTGGAACACAGATACGCAGTATTTT. This codes for CATSRDRGWNTDTQYF.

The gene calls are TRBV20-1 and TRBJ1-2; D call uncertain. Trimming removed 2 bases at V and 0 bases at J, with 16 bases between. The CDR3 is made up of 16 amino acids. Per germline, CDR1 DFQATT and CDR2 SNEGSKA (reference sequence). CDR3 protein: CSARPRLVSSNYGYTF. Written as DNA, the CDR3 is TGCAGTGCTAGACCCAGGCTGGTATCCTCTAACTATGGCTACACCTTC.

In its sample, this clonotype was seen many times. The rearrangement joins TRBV12-3 or TRBV12-4 to TRBJ1-1; D call uncertain. The germline V and J ends were trimmed by 3 bases and 4 bases, with 6 bases remaining between them. The CDR3 consists of 12 residues. CDR3 residues: CASSFAGTEAFF. CDR3 bases: TGTGCCAGCAGTTTTGCGGGCACTGAAGCTTTCTTT.

This clonotype was counted only a few times. The rearrangement uses TRBV12-3 or TRBV12-4 and TRBJ2-2; D is uncertain. V was cut by 5 bases and J by 0 bases, with 7 bases left in between. The CDR3 has 14 amino acids. The CDR3 here is CASSLGSNTGELFF. The CDR3 nucleotides are TGTGCCAGCAGTCTAGGTTCGAACACCGGGGAGCTGTTTTTT.

This chain links TRBV12-3 or TRBV12-4 with TRBJ2-1; 10 bases align to TRBD2. The CDR3 consists of 14 residues. Trimming cost V 6 bases and J 7 bases; bases outside gene matches: 6. In DNA form, the CDR3 reads TGTGCCAGCAGCCTAGCGGGGGTGGGTAATGAGCAGTTCTTC. Translation: CASSLAGVGNEQFF.

The chain recombines TRBV7-6 with TRBJ2-3, with a possible D match to TRBD2 (5 bases). Trimming shortened V by 5 bases and J by 2 bases, and 8 bases separated the two germline ends. The CDR3 has 13 amino acids. The germline CDR1 and CDR2 sequences are SGHVS and FNYEAQ. In nucleotides, the CDR3 is TGTGCCAGCAGCCCCGGGGTCACAGATACGCAGTATTTT. This gives the protein CASSPGVTDTQYF.

This sequence joins TRBV23-1 and TRBJ2-2, with TRBD1 matching 8 bases. TRBV23-1 is annotated as an ORF whose role is uncertain. V shed 8 bases and J 8 bases; nucleotides not matched to a gene: 10. The CDR3 has 14 residues. The CDR3: CASPTTGDEGELFF. CDR3 DNA: TGCGCCAGCCCCACGACAGGGGATGAGGGGGAGCTGTTTTTT.

The chain couples TRBV9 to TRBJ2-7, with D possibly TRBD2 on 6 matching bases. Germline-derived CDR1 and CDR2 are SGDLS and YYNGEE. Trimming removed 4 bases at V and 5 bases at J, with 19 bases between. CDR3 length: 15 amino acids. The CDR3 nucleotides are TGTGCCAGCAGCCCGCGGGACGGTAAATTCGACGAGCAGTACTTC. As protein: CASSPRDGKFDEQYF.